This entry lists 3 T cell receptor beta chains sequenced from one sample in a study of Tregs in tolerant kidney transplant recipients. Clones were read by immunoSEQ multiplex PCR, and TCRdb kept only the in-frame ones, dropping some. The sample holds 200,000 to 300,000 clones; roughly 84% are singletons and the top ten take approximately 0.69%. The sequenced sample consisted of CD4+ T cells from blood. These receptors all come from a human donor in good health.

Only a few counts were recorded for this clone. This chain connects TRBV10-3 to TRBJ2-5; TRBD2 aligns across 7 bases. V gave up 6 bases and J gave up 4 bases; unmatched junction bases: 8. The germline gives CDR1 ENHRY, CDR2 SYGVKD. This CDR3 has 14 residues. CDR3 sequence: CAISRGGIGETQYF. DNA for the CDR3: TGTGCCATCAGCCGCGGGGGTATAGGAGAGACCCAGTACTTC.

The rearrangement joins TRBV27 to TRBJ2-1, with 14 bases fitting TRBD2. V lost 4 bases to trimming and J lost 6 bases; unmatched junction nucleotides: 5. The CDR3 contains 16 residues. Germline V gene sequence: CDR1 MNHEY, CDR2 SMNVEV (reference sequence). CDR3 sequence reads: CASSSLTSGRANEQFF. The CDR3 bases are TGTGCCAGCAGTTCTCTGACTAGCGGGAGGGCCAATGAGCAGTTCTTC.

In its sample, this clone was seen once. Other DNA sequences from this sample encode an identical CDR3 as well. The chain recombines TRBV6-5 with TRBJ1-1; D remains unclear. The length of the CDR3 is 12 residues. Germline loops: CDR1 MNHEY, CDR2 SVGAGI. V was shortened by 5 bases and J by 1 base, with 5 bases between the two germline ends. CDR3 nucleotides: TGTGCCAGCAGTACTGGGAACACTGAAGCTTTCTTT. It is translated as CASSTGNTEAFF.